This is a list of T cell receptor beta chains from one sample in a study of blood T cell repertoires in COVID-19. The assay was immunoSEQ multiplex PCR, and TCRdb's table has in-frame clones only and misses some. The sample shows approximately 210,000 clones, less than 90% of them seen only once. Source material: peripheral blood. Receptors were obtained from a human donor in a cohort sampled during active COVID-19. The CDR3 runs from the conserved cysteine through the conserved F or W. Each record gives: D gene, J gene, clone size, V gene, CDR3 DNA, CDR3 protein. The D gene is left open where the match is weak. Not every row has a clone size; where given, it reads once, few, many or a size class.

>TRBD2|TRBJ2-1|once|TRBV18
TGTGCCAGTACCCCGCCGAGTCTAGCGGGTTACAATGAGCAGTTCTTC
CASTPPSLAGYNEQFF
>NA|TRBJ1-1|NA|TRBV9
TGTGCCAGCAGCGTAGGGGGGGACCCTGAAGCTTTCTTT
CASSVGGDPEAFF
>NA|TRBJ1-2|NA|TRBV6-5
TGTGCCAGCAACTCAAAGGGGTGGAATGGCTACACCTTC
CASNSKGWNGYTF
>NA|TRBJ1-5|NA|TRBV5-1
TGCGCCAGCAGCTTGGCGGCCGATCCAGGTCAGCCCCAGCATTTT
CASSLAADPGQPQHF
>TRBD1|TRBJ2-7|NA|TRBV20-1
TGCAGTGCTAGTTGGGACAGTACCTACGAGCAGTACTTC
CSASWDSTYEQYF
>NA|TRBJ1-1|NA|TRBV6-5
TGTGCCAGCAGTTACGGGGGCGAGAACACTGAAGCTTTCTTT
CASSYGGENTEAFF
>NA|TRBJ2-2|NA|TRBV19
TGTGCCAGTAGTATAGTGGGGGGTGGCACCGGGGAGCTGTTTTTT
CASSIVGGGTGELFF
>NA|TRBJ1-5|NA|TRBV27
TGTGCCAGCAGTTTCGGTCAGGGGTGGCAGCCCCAGCATTTT
CASSFGQGWQPQHF
>TRBD1|TRBJ1-1|NA|TRBV18
TGTGCCAGCTCACCAAGACAGGGGGACCGAGCTTTCTTT
CASSPRQGDRAFF
>TRBD1|TRBJ1-2|NA|TRBV19
TGTGCCAGTAGTACAGGGGGCCTCTTCTATGGCTACACCTTC
CASSTGGLFYGYTF
>NA|TRBJ2-7|NA|TRBV5-1
TGCGCCAGCAGCCCTGGTAGCGGAGCCTACGAGCAGTACTTC
CASSPGSGAYEQYF
>NA|TRBJ1-2|NA|TRBV2
TGTGCCAGCAGCCCCCCAGGTATGGACTATGGCTACACCTTC
CASSPPGMDYGYTF
>NA|TRBJ1-6|NA|TRBV2
TGTGCCAGCAGCGAACGGGTCGCTTCTAATTCACCCCTCCACTTT
CASSERVASNSPLHF
>NA|TRBJ1-5|NA|TRBV18
TGTGCCAGCTCACCTTCTGGGCTACTCAATCAGCCCCAGCATTTT
CASSPSGLLNQPQHF
>TRBD1|TRBJ2-2|NA|TRBV27
TGTGCCAGCAGTACTAACAGGGGACCCACCGGGGAGCTGTTTTTT
CASSTNRGPTGELFF
>NA|TRBJ2-3|NA|TRBV10-3
TGTGCCATCAGTGAGTCGACGCCAGGGGACCCCACAGATACGCAGTATTTT
CAISESTPGDPTDTQYF
>TRBD1|TRBJ1-4|once|TRBV5-1
TGCGCCAGCAGTTATGAACCCCTCGGGACAGGGGGAGATGAAAAACTGTTTTTT
CASSYEPLGTGGDEKLFF
>NA|TRBJ2-5|NA|TRBV7-8
TGTGCCAGCAGTCTTGACTTCACAGGGAGAGGAGAGACCCAGTACTTC
CASSLDFTGRGETQYF
>TRBD1|TRBJ1-2|once|TRBV29-1
TGCAGCGTTGAACTACCCGACAGGGTCTATGGCTACACCTTC
CSVELPDRVYGYTF
>TRBD2|TRBJ2-5|NA|TRBV2
TGTGCCAGCAGCGGTCTAGCGGGGGGAGGGGAGACCCAGTACTTC
CASSGLAGGGETQYF
>NA|TRBJ2-1|NA|TRBV9
TGTGCCAGCAGCCCCCGGGGAAGGAGCTCCTACAATGAGCAGTTCTTC
CASSPRGRSSYNEQFF
>TRBD1|TRBJ1-4|once|TRBV5-1
TGCGCCAGCAGCACGACAGGGGGCTGGGCTAATGAAAAACTGTTTTTT
CASSTTGGWANEKLFF
>NA|TRBJ2-3|NA|TRBV7-9
TGTGCCAGCAGCCAAGGACTATTTGATACGCAGTATTTT
CASSQGLFDTQYF
>TRBD2|TRBJ2-1|NA|TRBV3-1/TRBV3-2
TGTGCCAGCAGCGGGGCGGGGGGGCTGTCAAATGTGCAGTTCTTC
CASSGAGGLSNVQFF
>TRBD2|TRBJ2-1|NA|TRBV11-3
TGTGCCAGCAGCCCAGGAACTAGCGGGAGTGGGTCGGATGAGCAGTTCTTC
CASSPGTSGSGSDEQFF
>TRBD1|TRBJ2-5|NA|TRBV28
TGTGCCAGCAGTTTATGGGGGGACAGGGGGTTAGTTGAGACCCAGTACTTC
CASSLWGDRGLVETQYF
>NA|TRBJ2-3|NA|TRBV19
TGTGCCAGTACGGGAAGATATTACACAGATACGCAGTATTTT
CASTGRYYTDTQYF
>NA|TRBJ1-2|NA|TRBV30
TGTGCCTGGAGTGTACAGGCGGTCGATGGCTACACCTTC
CAWSVQAVDGYTF
>NA|TRBJ1-2|NA|TRBV18
TGTGCCAGCTCACCACGAGGACAGAACTATGGCTACACCTTC
CASSPRGQNYGYTF
>TRBD2|TRBJ2-3|NA|TRBV10-3
TGTGCCATCGCCCCTACTGTTTATGGGGGGGGACTTTCAGATACGCAGTATTTT
CAIAPTVYGGGLSDTQYF
>NA|TRBJ1-2|NA|TRBV25-1
TGTGCCAGCAGTGACGCCGGGACAAACTATGGCTACACCTTC
CASSDAGTNYGYTF
>NA|TRBJ2-7|NA|TRBV28
TGTGCCGCCCAGGGTAGGGGCTACGAGCAGTACTTC
CAAQGRGYEQYF
>TRBD1|TRBJ1-2|NA|TRBV19
TGTGCCAGTAGTAAGGACAGGGACTATGGCTACACCTTC
CASSKDRDYGYTF
>NA|TRBJ1-1|few|TRBV19
TGTGCCAGTAGTATCGAGGGTCCCTTCAACGGAGCTTTCTTT
CASSIEGPFNGAFF
>TRBD2|TRBJ2-1|NA|TRBV7-8
TGTGCCAGCAGCTTAGATCTAGCGGGAGGGCCTCGGTTCTTC
CASSLDLAGGPRFF
>NA|TRBJ2-7|NA|TRBV7-9
TGTGCCAGCAGCTTAGAGGAGACAGGTTCCTACGAGCAGTACTTC
CASSLEETGSYEQYF
>NA|TRBJ2-7|NA|TRBV28
TGTGCCGCGGGATATACCTACGAGCAGTACTTC
CAAGYTYEQYF
>TRBD1|TRBJ2-1|NA|TRBV24-1
TGTGCCACCAGTGATGTTGACAGGGGAACCGACAATGAGCAGTTCTTC
CATSDVDRGTDNEQFF
>TRBD1|TRBJ1-1|NA|TRBV2
TGTGCCACCGAGGGGGACAGACTGAACACTGAAGCTTTCTTT
CATEGDRLNTEAFF
>TRBD1|TRBJ2-2|NA|TRBV6-5
TGTGCCAGCAGTATGAAGGGGGCGGGCACCGGGGAGCTGTTTTTT
CASSMKGAGTGELFF